Shown below are 5 T cell receptor beta chains from a single sample sequenced in a study of shared clonotypes between healthy human individuals. Clones were sequenced by immunoSEQ multiplex PCR, and TCRdb holds only the in-frame ones, with some missing. The sample comprises about 2 million clones, around 95% of which are singletons, and roughly 0.13% rests with the top ten. Material for sequencing was naive CD4+ T cells sorted from blood. Subset defined: CD45RA+ positively selected. The receptor source for this set is a man in his late teens or twenties in good health.

The chain is built from TRBV4-2 and TRBJ1-1; no clear D gene. The germline gives CDR1 LGHNA, CDR2 YNFKEQ. The CDR3 extends over 17 amino acids. V lost 4 bases and J 0 bases, leaving 18 bases between the germline ends. In DNA form, the CDR3 reads TGTGCCAGCAGCCGCCTAAGTACCGGGCAGATGAACACTGAAGCTTTCTTT. Its translation is CASSRLSTGQMNTEAFF.

This clone was observed once. J is TRBJ2-5 and V is TRBV14; 7 bases fit TRBD2. Germline CDR1 SGHDN, CDR2 FVKESK. There are 13 residues in the CDR3. Trimming removed 6 bases from V and 4 bases from J; junction bases left unmatched: 5. DNA of the CDR3: TGTGCCAGCAGAAGGTGGGGGGGAGAGACCCAGTACTTC. This translates into CASRRWGGETQYF.

A note on this clone: This sample includes further DNA sequences coding for the same CDR3. This rearrangement joins TRBV7-9 to TRBJ2-7; D is perhaps TRBD1 (6 bases). Germline-derived CDR1 and CDR2 are SEHNR and FQNEAQ (reference sequence). The V end was cut by 1 base, the J end by 3 bases, with 10 bases between. The length of the CDR3 is 14 residues. The CDR3 spells CASSLDGQFYEQYF. CDR3 sequence (DNA): TGTGCCAGCAGCTTAGACGGACAGTTCTACGAGCAGTACTTC.

The rearrangement uses TRBV7-2 and TRBJ2-5; D unclear. The CDR3 covers 11 residues. V shed 1 base and J shed 7 bases, with 4 bases lying between them. Germline CDR1 and CDR2: SGHTA and FQGNSA. In DNA, the CDR3 is TGTGCCAGCAGCTTAGATGTGACCCAGTACTTC. Amino acids: CASSLDVTQYF.

The chain is built from TRBV6-5 and TRBJ2-3; 9 positions match TRBD1. This CDR3 comprises 15 residues. Trimming removed 2 bases from V and 4 bases from J; junction bases left unmatched: 4. Germline V gene sequence: CDR1 MNHEY, CDR2 SVGAGI. CDR3 sequence reads: CASSYGRTGADTQYF. For the CDR3, the DNA is TGTGCCAGCAGTTACGGAAGGACAGGGGCAGATACGCAGTATTTT.